A single TCR beta chain is shown here with its context. Its antigen is undetermined. The ends were cut back, 1 base at V and 13 bases at J, with 17 bases in the middle. Germline CDR1 is MNHNS and CDR2 is SASEGT. This CDR3 has 15 residues. The sample originates from a study of cytomegalovirus exposure and HLA in healthy donors. Study outcomes and limitations: In an earlier analysis, productive rearrangement rates for most beta V segments clustered near 87% or 30%.

The primer mix had 60 Vbeta and 13 Jbeta primers. Sequenced by immunoSEQ multiplex PCR; TCRdb stores in-frame clones only, minus some. This sample has about 150,000 clones; 55% to 75% occur once, and the top ten carry roughly 4%. This sequence joins TRBV6-1 and TRBJ1-6; maybe TRBD1 (5 bases). The receptor was derived from a man aged 50 to 60 in good health and CMV-seropositive. Material: PBMCs. The CDR3 region is CASSEGAQGRAPLHF. CDR3 DNA: TGTGCCAGCAGTGAAGGGGCCCAGGGCAGAGCGCCCCTCCACTTT.